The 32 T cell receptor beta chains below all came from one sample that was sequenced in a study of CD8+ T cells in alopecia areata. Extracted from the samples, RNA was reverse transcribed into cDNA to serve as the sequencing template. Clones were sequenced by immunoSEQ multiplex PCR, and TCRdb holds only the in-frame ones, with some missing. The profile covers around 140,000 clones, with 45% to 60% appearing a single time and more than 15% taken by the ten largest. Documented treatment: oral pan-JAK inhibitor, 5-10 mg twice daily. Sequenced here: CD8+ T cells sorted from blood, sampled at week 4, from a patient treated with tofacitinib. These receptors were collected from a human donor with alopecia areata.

The CDR3 sequence is CASSIQGTYYEQYF. DNA of the CDR3: TGTGCCAGCAGTATTCAGGGGACTTATTACGAGCAGTACTTC. The chain joins TRBV28 to TRBJ2-7, with D perhaps given as TRBD1 or TRBD2 (6 bases each). Trimming left V 5 bases short and J 4 bases short, with 15 bases between. Per the germline V gene, CDR1 is MDHEN and CDR2 is SYDVKM. The CDR3 is made up of 14 amino acids.

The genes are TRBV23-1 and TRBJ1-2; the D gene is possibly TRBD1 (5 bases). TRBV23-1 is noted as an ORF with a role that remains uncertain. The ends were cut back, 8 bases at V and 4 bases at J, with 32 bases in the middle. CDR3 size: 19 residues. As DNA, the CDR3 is TGCGCCAGCCACAAAGGGAGGGACCACCTCCGTTCGTTATGCTATGGCTACACCTTC. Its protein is CASHKGRDHLRSLCYGYTF.

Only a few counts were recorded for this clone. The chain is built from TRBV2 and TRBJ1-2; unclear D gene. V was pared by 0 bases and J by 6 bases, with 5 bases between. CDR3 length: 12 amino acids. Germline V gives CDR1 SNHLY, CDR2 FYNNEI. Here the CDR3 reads CASSEAGHGYTF. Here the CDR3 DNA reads TGTGCCAGCAGTGAAGCCGGGCATGGCTACACCTTC.

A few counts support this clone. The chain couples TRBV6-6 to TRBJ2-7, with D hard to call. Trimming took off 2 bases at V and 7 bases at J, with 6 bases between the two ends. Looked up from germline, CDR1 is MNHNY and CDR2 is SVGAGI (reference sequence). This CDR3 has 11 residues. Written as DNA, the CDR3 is TGTGCCAGCAGTTACCTCGGGGAGCAGTACTTC. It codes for CASSYLGEQYF.

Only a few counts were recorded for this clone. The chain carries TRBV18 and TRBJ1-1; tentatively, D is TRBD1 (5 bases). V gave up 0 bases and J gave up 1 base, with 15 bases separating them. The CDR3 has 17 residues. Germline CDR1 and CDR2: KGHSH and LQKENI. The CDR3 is CASSPPGIRGGNTEAFF. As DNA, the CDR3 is TGTGCCAGCTCACCACCAGGGATCCGTGGGGGGAACACTGAAGCTTTCTTT.

The DNA for the CDR3 is TGTGCCAGCAGCTTAGGGGCGGGACAGACGAATATGAACACTGAAGCTTTCTTT. It yields the protein CASSLGAGQTNMNTEAFF. The V and J genes are TRBV7-6 and TRBJ1-1; 7 bases fit TRBD1. The CDR3 extends over 18 amino acids. Trimming removed 1 base from V and 0 bases from J; junction bases left unmatched: 11. Germline loops: CDR1 SGHVS, CDR2 FNYEAQ.

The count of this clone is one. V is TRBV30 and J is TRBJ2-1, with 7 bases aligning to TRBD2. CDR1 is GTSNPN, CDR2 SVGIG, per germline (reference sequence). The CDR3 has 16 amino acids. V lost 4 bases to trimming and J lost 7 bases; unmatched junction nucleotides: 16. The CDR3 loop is CAWKGWRAGTTNEQFF. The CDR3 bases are TGTGCCTGGAAGGGTTGGCGGGCCGGGACTACTAATGAGCAGTTCTTC.

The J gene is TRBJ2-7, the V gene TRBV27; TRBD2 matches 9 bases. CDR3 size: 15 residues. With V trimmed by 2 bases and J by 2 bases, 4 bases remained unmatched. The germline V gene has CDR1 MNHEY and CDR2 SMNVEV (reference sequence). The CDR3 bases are TGTGCCAGCAGTTTAGGACTAGCGAGTCCCTACGAGCAGTACTTC. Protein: CASSLGLASPYEQYF.

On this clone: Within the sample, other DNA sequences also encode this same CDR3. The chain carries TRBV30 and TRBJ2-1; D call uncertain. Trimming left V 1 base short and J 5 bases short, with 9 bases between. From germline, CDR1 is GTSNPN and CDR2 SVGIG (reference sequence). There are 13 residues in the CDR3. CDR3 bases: TGTGCCTGGAGTGACGACCGAGACAATGAGCAGTTCTTC. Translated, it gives CAWSDDRDNEQFF. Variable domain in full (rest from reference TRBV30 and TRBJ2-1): SQTIHQWPATLVQPVGSPLSLECTVEGTSNPNLYWYRQAAGRGLQLLFYSVGIGQISSEVPQNLSASRPQDRQFILSSKKLLLSDSGFYLCAWSDDRDNEQFFGPGTRLTVL.

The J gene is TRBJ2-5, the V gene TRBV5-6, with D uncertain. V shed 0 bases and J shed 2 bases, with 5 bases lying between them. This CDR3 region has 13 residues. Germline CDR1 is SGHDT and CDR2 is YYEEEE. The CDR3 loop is CASSLEGQETQYF. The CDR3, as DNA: TGTGCCAGCAGCTTGGAAGGTCAAGAGACCCAGTACTTC.

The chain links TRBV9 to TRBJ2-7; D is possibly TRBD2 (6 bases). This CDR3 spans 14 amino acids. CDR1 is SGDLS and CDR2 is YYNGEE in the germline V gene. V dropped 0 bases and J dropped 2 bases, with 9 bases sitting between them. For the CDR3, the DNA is TGTGCCAGCAGCGTAGGCGGGGCAGCCTACGAGCAGTACTTC. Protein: CASSVGGAAYEQYF.

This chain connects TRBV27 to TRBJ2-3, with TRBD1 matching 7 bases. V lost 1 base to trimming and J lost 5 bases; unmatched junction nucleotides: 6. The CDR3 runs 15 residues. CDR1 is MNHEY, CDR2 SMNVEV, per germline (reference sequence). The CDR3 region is CASSLWAGGEDTQYF. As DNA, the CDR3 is TGTGCCAGCAGTTTATGGGCAGGGGGTGAAGATACGCAGTATTTT.

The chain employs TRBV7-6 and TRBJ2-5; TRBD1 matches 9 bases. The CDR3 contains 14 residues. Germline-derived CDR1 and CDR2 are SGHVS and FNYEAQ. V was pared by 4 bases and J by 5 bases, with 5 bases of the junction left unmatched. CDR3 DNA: TGTGCCAGCAGCTCCGGACAGGGGACCGAGACCCAGTACTTC. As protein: CASSSGQGTETQYF.

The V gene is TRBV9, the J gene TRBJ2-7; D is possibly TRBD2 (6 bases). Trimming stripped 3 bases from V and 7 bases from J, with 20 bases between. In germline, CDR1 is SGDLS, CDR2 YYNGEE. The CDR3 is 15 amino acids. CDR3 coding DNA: TGTGCCAGCAGCGCTGGGTGGGGCGGGGTGGATGAGCAGTACTTC. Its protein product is CASSAGWGGVDEQYF.

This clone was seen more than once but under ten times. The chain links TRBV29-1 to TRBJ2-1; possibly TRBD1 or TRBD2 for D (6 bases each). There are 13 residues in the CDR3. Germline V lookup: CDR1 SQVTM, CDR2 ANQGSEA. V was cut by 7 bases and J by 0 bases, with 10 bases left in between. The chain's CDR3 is CSGGAPSYNEQFF. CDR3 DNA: TGCAGCGGGGGGGCCCCCTCCTACAATGAGCAGTTCTTC.

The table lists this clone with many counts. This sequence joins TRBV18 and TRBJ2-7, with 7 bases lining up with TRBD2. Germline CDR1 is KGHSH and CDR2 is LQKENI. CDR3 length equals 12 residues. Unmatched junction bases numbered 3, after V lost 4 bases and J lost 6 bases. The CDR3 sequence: CASSRREGEQYF. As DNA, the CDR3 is TGTGCCAGCTCACGGAGGGAGGGCGAGCAGTACTTC.

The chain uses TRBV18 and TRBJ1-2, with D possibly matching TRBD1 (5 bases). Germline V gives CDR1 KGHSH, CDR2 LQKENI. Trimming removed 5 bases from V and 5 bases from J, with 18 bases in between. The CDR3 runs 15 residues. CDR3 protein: CASSETVPEPYGYTF. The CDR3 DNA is TGTGCCAGCTCAGAGACAGTCCCAGAGCCTTATGGCTACACCTTC.

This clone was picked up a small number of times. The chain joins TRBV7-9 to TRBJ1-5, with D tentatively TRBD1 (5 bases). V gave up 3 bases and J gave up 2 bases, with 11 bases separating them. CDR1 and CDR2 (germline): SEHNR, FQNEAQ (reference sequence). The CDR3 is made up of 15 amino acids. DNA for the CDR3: TGTGCCAGCAGCTTGTGGGGGGAGGGCAATCAGCCCCAGCATTTT. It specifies CASSLWGEGNQPQHF.

The CDR3 region is CASSEGVTKFETQYF. The CDR3 nucleotides are TGTGCCAGCAGTGAAGGGGTGACAAAATTCGAGACCCAGTACTTC. The V and J genes are TRBV2 and TRBJ2-5; D is undetermined. CDR3 length: 15 amino acids. The germline V gene has CDR1 SNHLY and CDR2 FYNNEI. Trimming took 1 base from V and 5 from J, leaving 14 bases between them.

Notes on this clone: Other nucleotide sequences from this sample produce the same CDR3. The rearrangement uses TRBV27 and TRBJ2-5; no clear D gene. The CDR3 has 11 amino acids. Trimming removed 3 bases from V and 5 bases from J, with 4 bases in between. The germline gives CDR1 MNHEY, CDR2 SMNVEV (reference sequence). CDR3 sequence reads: CASSLGETQYF. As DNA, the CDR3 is TGTGCCAGCAGTTTGGGGGAGACCCAGTACTTC.

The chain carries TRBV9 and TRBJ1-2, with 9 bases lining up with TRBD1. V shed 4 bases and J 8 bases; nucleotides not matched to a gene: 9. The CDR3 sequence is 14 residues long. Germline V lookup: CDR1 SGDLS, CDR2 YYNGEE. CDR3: CASSSLGQGIGYTF. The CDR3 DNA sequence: TGTGCCAGCAGCTCCCTGGGACAGGGAATAGGCTACACCTTC.

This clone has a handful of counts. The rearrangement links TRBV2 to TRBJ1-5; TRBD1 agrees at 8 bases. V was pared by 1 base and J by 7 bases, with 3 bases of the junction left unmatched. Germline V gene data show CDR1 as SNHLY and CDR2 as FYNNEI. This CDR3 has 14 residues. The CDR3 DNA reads TGTGCCAGCAGTGAAGGGCAGGGGGCCCAGCCCCAGCATTTT. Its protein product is CASSEGQGAQPQHF.

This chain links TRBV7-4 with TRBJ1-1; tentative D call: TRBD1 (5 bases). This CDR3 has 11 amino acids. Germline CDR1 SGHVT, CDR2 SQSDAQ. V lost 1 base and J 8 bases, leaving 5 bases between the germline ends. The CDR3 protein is CASSLGGEAFF. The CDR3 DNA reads TGTGCCAGCAGCTTAGGGGGCGAAGCTTTCTTT. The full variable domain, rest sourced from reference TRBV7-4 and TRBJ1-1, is GAGVSQSPRYKVAKRGRDVALRCDSISGHVTLYWYRQTLGQGSEVLTYSQSDAQRDKSGRPSGRFSAERPERSVSTLKIQRTEQGDSAVYLCASSLGGEAFFGQGTRLTVV.

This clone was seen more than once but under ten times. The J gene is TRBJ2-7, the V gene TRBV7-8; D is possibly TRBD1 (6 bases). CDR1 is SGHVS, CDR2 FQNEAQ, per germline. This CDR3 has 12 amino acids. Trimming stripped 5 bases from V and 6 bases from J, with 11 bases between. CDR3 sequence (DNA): TGTGCCAGCAGCCGTCAGGGGCTCGAGCAGTACTTC. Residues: CASSRQGLEQYF.

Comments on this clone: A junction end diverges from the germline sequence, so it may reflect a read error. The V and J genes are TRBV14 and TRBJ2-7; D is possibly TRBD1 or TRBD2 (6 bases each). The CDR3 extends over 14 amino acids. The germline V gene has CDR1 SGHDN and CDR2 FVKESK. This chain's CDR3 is CASRQGGSTYEQYF. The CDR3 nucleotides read TGTGCCAGCAGACAAGGGGGGAGTACCTACGAGCAGTACTTC. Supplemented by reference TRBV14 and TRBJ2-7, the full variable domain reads EAGVTQFPSHSVIEKGQTVTLRCDPISGHDNLYWYRRVMGKEIKFLLHFVKESKQDESGMPNNRFLAERTGGTYSTLKVQPAELEDSGVYFCASRQGGSTYEQYFGPGTRLTVT.

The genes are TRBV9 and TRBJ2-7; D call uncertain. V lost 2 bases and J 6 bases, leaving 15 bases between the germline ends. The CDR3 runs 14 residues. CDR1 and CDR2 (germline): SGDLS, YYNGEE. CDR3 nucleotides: TGTGCCAGCAGCGTGTCGGGCCATCTCTCCGAGCAGTACTTC. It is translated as CASSVSGHLSEQYF. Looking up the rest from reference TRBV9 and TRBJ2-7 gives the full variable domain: DSGVTQTPKHLITATGQRVTLRCSPRSGDLSVYWYQQSLDQGLQFLIQYYNGEERAKGNILERFSAQQFPDLHSELNLSSLELGDSALYFCASSVSGHLSEQYFGPGTRLTVT.

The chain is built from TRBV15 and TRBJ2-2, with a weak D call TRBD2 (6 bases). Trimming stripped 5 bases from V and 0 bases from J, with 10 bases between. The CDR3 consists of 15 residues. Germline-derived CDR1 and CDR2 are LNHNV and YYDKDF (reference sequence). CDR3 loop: CATSPGRSNTGELFF. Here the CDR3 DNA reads TGTGCCACCAGCCCGGGGAGGTCGAACACCGGGGAGCTGTTTTTT.

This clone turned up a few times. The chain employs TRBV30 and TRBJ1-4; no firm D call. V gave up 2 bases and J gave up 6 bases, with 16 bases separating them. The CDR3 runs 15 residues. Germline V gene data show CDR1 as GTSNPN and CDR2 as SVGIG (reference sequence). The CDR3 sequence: CAWSRPHGNYEKLFF. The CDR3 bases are TGTGCCTGGAGTAGGCCCCACGGGAACTATGAAAAACTGTTTTTT.

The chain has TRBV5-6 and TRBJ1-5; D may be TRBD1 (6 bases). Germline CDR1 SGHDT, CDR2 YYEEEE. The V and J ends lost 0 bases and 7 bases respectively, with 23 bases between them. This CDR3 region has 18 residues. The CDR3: CASSLALQGGGTRQPQHF. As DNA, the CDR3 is TGTGCCAGCAGCTTGGCCCTACAGGGAGGAGGAACAAGGCAGCCCCAGCATTTT.

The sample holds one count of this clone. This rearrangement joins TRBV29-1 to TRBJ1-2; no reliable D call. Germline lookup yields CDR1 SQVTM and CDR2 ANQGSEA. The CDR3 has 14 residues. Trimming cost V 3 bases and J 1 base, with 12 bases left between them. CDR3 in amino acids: CSVEHNSLNYGYTF. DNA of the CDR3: TGCAGCGTTGAGCATAACAGCCTTAACTATGGCTACACCTTC. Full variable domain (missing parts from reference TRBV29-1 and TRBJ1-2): SAVISQKPSRDICQRGTSLTIQCQVDSQVTMMFWYRQQPGQSLTLIATANQGSEATYESGFVIDKFPISRPNLTFSTLTVSNMSPEDSSIYLCSVEHNSLNYGYTFGSGTRLTVV.

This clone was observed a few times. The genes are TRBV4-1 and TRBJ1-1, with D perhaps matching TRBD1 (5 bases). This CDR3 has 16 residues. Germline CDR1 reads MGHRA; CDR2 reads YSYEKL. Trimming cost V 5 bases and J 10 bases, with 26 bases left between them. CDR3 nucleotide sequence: TGCGCCAGCAGCTCGAATTGGGGCAGGGCAGGATTTGGAGCTTTCTTT. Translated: CASSSNWGRAGFGAFF.

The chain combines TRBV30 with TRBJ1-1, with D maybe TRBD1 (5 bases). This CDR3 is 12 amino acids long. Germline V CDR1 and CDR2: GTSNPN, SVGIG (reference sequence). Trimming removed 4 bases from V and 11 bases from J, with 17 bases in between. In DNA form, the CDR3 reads TGTGCCTGGATGGGACCCTCAGGTGGGGCTTTCTTT. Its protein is CAWMGPSGGAFF.